A selection of T cell receptor beta chains follows, all from one sample in a study of T cell clones after liver transplantation. Profiling relied on immunoSEQ multiplex PCR, and the TCRdb table lists in-frame clones only, not all of them. The table has about 74,000 clones, roughly 80% seen once. The source material was CD4+ T cells from blood, sampled before liver transplant. The receptors here all came from a human donor who received a liver transplant. The CDR3 runs from the conserved cysteine through the conserved F or W. The D gene is left open where the match is weak. Expanded clones are given a class, and other clones once, few, many or no size at all.

.,TRBV10-3,.,TRBJ2-4,TGTGCCATCAGTGAGCACCTTACCAAAAACATTCAGTACTTC,CAISEHLTKNIQYF
TRBD1,TRBV28,.,TRBJ1-5,TGTGCCAGCAGTCAGGGGGGGGCCCTTAGCAATCAGCCCCAGCATTTT,CASSQGGALSNQPQHF
.,TRBV2,.,TRBJ1-3,TGTGCCAGCAGTGCGGGGGGGAACTCTGGAAACACCATATATTTT,CASSAGGNSGNTIYF
TRBD2,TRBV27,.,TRBJ2-2,TGTGCCAGCAGTTCGGGACTAGCGGGAGTAGCGTCCGGGGAGCTGTTTTTT,CASSSGLAGVASGELFF
.,TRBV5-1,.,TRBJ2-7,TGCGCCAGCAGCACCGGGGGATCCTACGAGCAGTACTTC,CASSTGGSYEQYF
.,TRBV7-9,.,TRBJ2-7,TGTGCCAGCAGCTCCCCGGACATTAGGGGTGTGTACGAGCAGTACTTC,CASSSPDIRGVYEQYF
.,TRBV5-6,.,TRBJ1-2,TGTGCCAGCAGCCCGGGAGACTATGGCTACACCTTC,CASSPGDYGYTF
TRBD1,TRBV30,.,TRBJ1-5,TGTGCCTGGAGGCCGAAGGGACAGGATAGCAATCAGCCCCAGCATTTT,CAWRPKGQDSNQPQHF
.,TRBV7-2,once,TRBJ1-5,TGTGCCAGCAGCTTACATCGGGATAGCAATCAGCCCCAGCATTTT,CASSLHRDSNQPQHF
.,TRBV29-1,.,TRBJ1-5,TGCAGCGTTGCGGGGACGGAAGATCAGCCCCAGCATTTT,CSVAGTEDQPQHF
TRBD1,TRBV5-4,.,TRBJ1-2,TGTGCCAGCAGCGGACAGGGCGAGGATGGCTACACCTTC,CASSGQGEDGYTF
.,TRBV9,.,TRBJ2-5,TGTGCCAGCAGCCCAAACAGCCAAGAGACCCAGTACTTC,CASSPNSQETQYF
.,TRBV6-5,few,TRBJ2-5,TGTGCCAGCAGTAGGCAGGAGACCCAGTACTTC,CASSRQETQYF
TRBD1,TRBV7-9,.,TRBJ2-3,TGTGCCAGCAGCCCCGGGACAGGGACAGATACGCAGTATTTT,CASSPGTGTDTQYF
.,TRBV6-5,.,TRBJ2-7,TGTGCCAGCAGTTACTCGAATACACCTCCCATCTACGAGCAGTACTTC,CASSYSNTPPIYEQYF
.,TRBV7-2,once,TRBJ1-5,TGTGCCAGCAGCTTAGGAGGGGTCCAGCCCCAGCATTTT,CASSLGGVQPQHF
.,TRBV19,.,TRBJ1-1,TGTGCCAGTAGTATTTGGTCCTCGGGGCACACTGAAGCTTTCTTT,CASSIWSSGHTEAFF
.,TRBV7-9,.,TRBJ2-1,TGTGCCAGCAGCTTAGCGGGAAGCTCCTACAATGAGCAGTTCTTC,CASSLAGSSYNEQFF
.,TRBV7-8,.,TRBJ2-4,TGTGCCAGCAGCCCAACAGGGCGATTCGGCAAAAACATTCAGTACTTC,CASSPTGRFGKNIQYF
TRBD2,TRBV28,once,TRBJ2-5,TGTGCCAGCAGTTTGGGGACTATTTGGCGGCCCAATAGGAAGGAGACCCAGTACTTC,CASSLGTIWRPNRKETQYF
.,TRBV28,.,TRBJ2-3,TGTGCCAGCAGTTCTAACCCGAGAACGCAGTATTTT,CASSSNPRTQYF
TRBD2,TRBV19,.,TRBJ2-1,TGTGCCAGTAGTACCAGCGGGAGTGCCTACAATGAGCAGTTCTTC,CASSTSGSAYNEQFF
TRBD1,TRBV28,.,TRBJ2-7,TGTGCCAGCAGTAGGGACAGGGTCTACGAGCAGTACTTC,CASSRDRVYEQYF
.,TRBV28,.,TRBJ2-3,TGTGCCAGCAGTTTTACGGGAGTCGGAACAGATACGCAGTATTTT,CASSFTGVGTDTQYF
.,TRBV10-3,.,TRBJ1-5,TGTGCCATCAGTGAGTCGACGGGGGCCGATCAGCCCCAGCATTTT,CAISESTGADQPQHF
.,TRBV6-5,.,TRBJ2-7,TGTGCCAGCAGTTCAACCTCCTACGAGCAGTACTTC,CASSSTSYEQYF
.,TRBV29-1,.,TRBJ2-3,TGCAGCGTTGAAGACACAGATACGCAGTATTTT,CSVEDTDTQYF